The sequence of this TCR beta chain was determined in a study of cytomegalovirus exposure and HLA in healthy donors. Background on the study: A prior study identified 117 million unique TCR beta sequences from 200 million or so T cells. The Caucasian-associated ancestry cluster held around 76% of approximately 400 genotyped donors. Study-wide points: A previous analysis found most TCR beta V segments productive roughly 90% or roughly 30% of the time. Rare TCR sequences predominated, though certain public TCRs were found in many donors.

Researchers ran the PCR with 60 Vbeta and 13 Jbeta primers. Clones were sequenced by immunoSEQ multiplex PCR, and TCRdb holds only the in-frame ones, with some missing. The sample contains roughly 100,000 clones, 60% to 85% of which appear only once. Germline CDR1 reads SQVTM; CDR2 reads ANQGSEA. This CDR3 is built from 12 residues. V was shortened by 6 bases and J by 7 bases, with 12 bases between the two germline ends. In the case of this clone: Its target is not known.

The sequence was collected from a female donor in good health and CMV-seropositive. Sequenced: PBMCs. The chain has TRBV29-1 and TRBJ2-2, with D possibly TRBD1 on 6 matching bases. CDR3 in DNA: TGCAGCGTCCGCAGGGGACACGGGGAGCTGTTTTTT. Amino acid sequence: CSVRRGHGELFF.